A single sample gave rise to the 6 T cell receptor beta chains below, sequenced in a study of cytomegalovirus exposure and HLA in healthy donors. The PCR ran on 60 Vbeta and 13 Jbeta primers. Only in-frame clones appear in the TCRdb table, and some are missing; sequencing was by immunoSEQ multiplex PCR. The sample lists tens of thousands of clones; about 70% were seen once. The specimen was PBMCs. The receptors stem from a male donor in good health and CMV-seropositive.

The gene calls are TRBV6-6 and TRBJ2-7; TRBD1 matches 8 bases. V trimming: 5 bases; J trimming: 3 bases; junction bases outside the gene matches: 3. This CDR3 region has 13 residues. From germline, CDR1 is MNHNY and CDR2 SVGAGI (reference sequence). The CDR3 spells CASSRQGNYEQYF. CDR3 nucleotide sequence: TGTGCCAGCAGTCGACAGGGGAACTACGAGCAGTACTTC.

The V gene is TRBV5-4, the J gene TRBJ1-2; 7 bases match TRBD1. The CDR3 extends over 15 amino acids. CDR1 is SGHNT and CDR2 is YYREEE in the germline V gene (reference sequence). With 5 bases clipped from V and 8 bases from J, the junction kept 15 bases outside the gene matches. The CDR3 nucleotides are TGTGCCAGCAGTTTCGAGGGGACAGTCTCTAGGGGCTACACCTTC. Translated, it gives CASSFEGTVSRGYTF.

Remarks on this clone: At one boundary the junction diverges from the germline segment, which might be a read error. The CDR3 here is CSSSLGGTTNNEQFF. The CDR3 bases are TGTTCCAGCAGCCTGGGGGGGACTACCAACAATGAGCAGTTCTTC. The chain is built from TRBV7-3 and TRBJ2-1; 7 nucleotides agree with TRBD2. From germline, CDR1 is SGHTA and CDR2 FQGTGA. The CDR3 extends over 15 amino acids.

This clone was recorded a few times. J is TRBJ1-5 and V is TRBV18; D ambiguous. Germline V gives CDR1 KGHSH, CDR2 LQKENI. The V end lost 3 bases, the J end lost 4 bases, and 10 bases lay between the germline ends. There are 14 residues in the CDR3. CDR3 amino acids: CASSPGLGNQPQHF. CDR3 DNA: TGTGCCAGCTCACCCGGGTTAGGAAATCAGCCCCAGCATTTT.

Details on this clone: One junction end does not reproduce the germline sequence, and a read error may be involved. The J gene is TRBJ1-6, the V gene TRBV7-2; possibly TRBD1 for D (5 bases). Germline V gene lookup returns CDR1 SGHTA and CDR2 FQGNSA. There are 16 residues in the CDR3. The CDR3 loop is CASSLAWESRGSPLHF. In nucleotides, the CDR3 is TGTGCCAGCAGCCTAGCCTGGGAAAGTAGGGGTTCACCCCTCCACTTT. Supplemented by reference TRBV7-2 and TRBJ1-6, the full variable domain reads GAGVSQSPSNKVTEKGKDVELRCDPISGHTALYWYRQSLGQGLEFLIYFQGNSAPDKSGLPSDRFSAERTGGSVSTLTIQRTQQEDSAVYLCASSLAWESRGSPLHFGNGTRLTVT.

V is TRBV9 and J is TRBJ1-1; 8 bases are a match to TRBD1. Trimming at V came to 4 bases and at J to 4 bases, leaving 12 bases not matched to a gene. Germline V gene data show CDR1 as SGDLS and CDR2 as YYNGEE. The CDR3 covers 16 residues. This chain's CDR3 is CASSPRTGWGGTEAFF. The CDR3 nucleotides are TGTGCCAGCAGCCCTCGGACAGGGTGGGGTGGCACTGAAGCTTTCTTT.